This T cell receptor (beta chain) was identified during a study of cytomegalovirus exposure and HLA in healthy donors. PCR employed 60 Vbeta and 13 Jbeta primers. The repertoire was sequenced with immunoSEQ multiplex PCR; TCRdb's copy has only in-frame clones and lacks some. Of 150,000 to 200,000 clones listed, about 80% were seen once; the top ten hold 4% to 6%. This CDR3 contains 12 residues. The V gene end was trimmed by 7 bases and the J gene end by 7 bases; junction bases not matched to a gene: 6. Germline CDR1 is SEHNR and CDR2 is FQNEAQ (reference sequence). This receptor was identified in a man in his late teens or twenties in good health and CMV-seronegative. The V gene is TRBV7-9, the J gene TRBJ2-5, with TRBD2 matching over 7 bases. Input material: PBMCs. This CDR3 reads CASMASGGTQYF. CDR3 DNA sequence: TGTGCCAGCATGGCCTCGGGAGGGACCCAGTACTTC.